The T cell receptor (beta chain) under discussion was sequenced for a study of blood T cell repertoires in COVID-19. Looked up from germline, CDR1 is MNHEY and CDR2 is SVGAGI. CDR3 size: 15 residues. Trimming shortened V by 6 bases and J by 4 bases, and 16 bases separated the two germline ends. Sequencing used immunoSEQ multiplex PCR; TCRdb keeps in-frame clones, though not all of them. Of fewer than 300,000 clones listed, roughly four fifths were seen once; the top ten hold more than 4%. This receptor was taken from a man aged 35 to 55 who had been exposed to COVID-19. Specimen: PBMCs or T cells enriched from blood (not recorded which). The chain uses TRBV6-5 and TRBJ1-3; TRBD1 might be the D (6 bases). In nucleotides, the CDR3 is TGTGCCAGCAGCCCACGCCCGACAGGAGGAAACACCATATATTTT. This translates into CASSPRPTGGNTIYF.